Following are 20 T cell receptor beta chains from one sample sequenced in a study of multiple sclerosis patients with progressive multifocal leukoencephalopathy (dated by TCRdb to about 2019). The sample's time point label, in plain terms: about a year of natalizumab therapy. Per the publication, the treatment or condition label means: on natalizumab therapy at sampling. Libraries were constructed by the immunoSEQ multiplex PCR assay. The immuneACCESS repertoire file appears here via TCRdb, limited to in-frame rearrangements. These files lack a portion of the clones; in checked studies, under half of the deficit traces to unresolved V genes, and the cause of the others is not known. In this sample the table shows about 25,000 clones, about 91% of which occur a single time. The ten largest clonotypes hold about 2% of the sample. The sequencing here drew on PBMCs, taken from a patient treated with natalizumab. The source of these receptors is a man younger than 45 with multiple sclerosis.

The CDR3 loop is CAGKETQYF. The DNA of the CDR3 is TGTGCCGGCAAAGAGACCCAGTACTTC. The genes are TRBV28 and TRBJ2-5; D not certain. Trimming left V 11 bases short and J 3 bases short, with 4 bases between. Germline V CDR1 and CDR2: MDHEN, SYDVKM. The CDR3 is 9 amino acids.

This clone was detected only a few times. The rearrangement uses TRBV2 and TRBJ2-2; the match to TRBD2 covers 12 bases. The ends lost 6 bases at V and 8 bases at J; junction bases unmatched: 7. Germline V gene sequence: CDR1 SNHLY, CDR2 FYNNEI. The length of the CDR3 is 15 residues. This CDR3 is CASRRTSGMEGELFF. The CDR3 nucleotides are TGTGCCAGCAGGCGGACTAGCGGGATGGAAGGGGAGCTGTTTTTT.

V and J are TRBV6-1 and TRBJ2-1; tentative D call: TRBD2 (5 bases). CDR1 and CDR2 from the germline V gene are MNHNS and SASEGT. Trimming stripped 4 bases from V and 0 bases from J, with 13 bases between. The CDR3 loop spans 16 amino acids. CDR3 protein: CASSGRYGGSYNEQFF. CDR3 nucleotide sequence: TGTGCCAGCAGTGGTCGGTATGGAGGCTCCTACAATGAGCAGTTCTTC.

Concerning this clone itself: A read error may produce the germline difference seen at one junction end. J is TRBJ2-7 and V is TRBV29-1; 9 bases align to TRBD2. The CDR3 has 14 residues. Germline lookup yields CDR1 SQVTM and CDR2 ANQGSEA. In nucleotides, the CDR3 is TGCAGCGTTGTTGCGGGAGGGGAGGGCTACGAGCAGTGCTTC. Protein sequence: CSVVAGGEGYEQCF.

This clone has a single count. The rearrangement joins TRBV5-4 to TRBJ1-2; no firm D call. The CDR3 runs to 14 residues. Germline V gene data show CDR1 as SGHNT and CDR2 as YYREEE (reference sequence). Trimming cost V 0 bases and J 5 bases, with 11 bases left between them. The CDR3: CASSLEFRAYGYTF. The CDR3 DNA reads as TGTGCCAGCAGCTTGGAATTTAGGGCATATGGCTACACCTTC.

The chain has TRBV9 and TRBJ1-1; possibly TRBD1 for D (6 bases). Trimming cost V 3 bases and J 6 bases, with 12 bases left between them. CDR3 length equals 13 residues. CDR1 is SGDLS, CDR2 YYNGEE, per germline. CDR3 bases: TGTGCCAGCAGCGAAACAGGGAATGCTGAAGCTTTCTTT. Translated: CASSETGNAEAFF.

The chain has TRBV5-1 and TRBJ2-2; TRBD2 is a possible D gene (5 bases). The CDR3 covers 14 residues. CDR1 and CDR2 (germline): SGHRS, YFSETQ. Trimming cost V 4 bases and J 1 base, with 8 bases left between them. As DNA, the CDR3 is TGCGCCAGCAGCCCCGGAGGGAACACCGGGGAGCTGTTTTTT. Translation: CASSPGGNTGELFF. Variable domain in full (rest from reference TRBV5-1 and TRBJ2-2): KAGVTQTPRYLIKTRGQQVTLSCSPISGHRSVSWYQQTPGQGLQFLFEYFSETQRNKGNFPGRFSGRQFSNSRSEMNVSTLELGDSALYLCASSPGGNTGELFFGEGSRLTVL.

V is TRBV19 and J is TRBJ1-2; possible D gene TRBD1, 6 bases. The CDR3 runs to 13 residues. V lost 3 bases and J 6 bases, leaving 11 bases between the germline ends. Germline V gene lookup returns CDR1 LNHDA and CDR2 SQIVND (reference sequence). CDR3 protein: CASSMGTSHGYTF. The CDR3 nucleotides are TGTGCCAGTAGTATGGGGACAAGCCATGGCTACACCTTC.

The chain couples TRBV29-1 to TRBJ2-5, with D unresolved. This CDR3 region has 10 residues. Germline lookup yields CDR1 SQVTM and CDR2 ANQGSEA. Trimming removed 4 bases at V and 4 bases at J, with 4 bases between. Here the CDR3 reads CSVAGETQYF. The CDR3 coding sequence is TGCAGCGTTGCCGGAGAGACCCAGTACTTC.

The chain combines TRBV15 with TRBJ1-1; 9 nucleotides line up with TRBD1. This CDR3 spans 15 amino acids. The junction had 2 bases not matched to a gene; V was cut back by 3 bases and J by 0 bases. CDR1 is LNHNV, CDR2 YYDKDF, per germline (reference sequence). The DNA for the CDR3 is TGTGCCACCAGCAGCCGGGACAGGGTGAACACTGAAGCTTTCTTT. Its translation is CATSSRDRVNTEAFF.

V is TRBV19 and J is TRBJ1-2, with TRBD1 matching 9 bases. This CDR3 spans 14 amino acids. The germline V gene has CDR1 LNHDA and CDR2 SQIVND (reference sequence). The ends lost 3 bases at V and 4 bases at J; junction bases unmatched: 3. The CDR3 sequence: CASSISTGGYGYTF. DNA of the CDR3: TGTGCCAGTAGTATCTCGACAGGGGGCTATGGCTACACCTTC.

V and J are TRBV27 and TRBJ2-7, with a tentative D call TRBD1 (6 bases). Germline CDR1 reads MNHEY; CDR2 reads SMNVEV (reference sequence). The CDR3 loop spans 14 amino acids. The V end lost 5 bases, the J end lost 3 bases, and 14 bases lay between the germline ends. The CDR3 DNA reads TGTGCCAGCAGTCCGACGACAGGTCTCTACGAGCAGTACGTC. Translation: CASSPTTGLYEQYV.

The chain carries TRBV6-4 and TRBJ2-3; D ambiguous. Per germline, CDR1 MRHNA and CDR2 SNTAGT. The V gene lost 2 bases and the J gene lost 5 bases, with 8 bases spanning the gap. This CDR3 is 13 amino acids long. The CDR3 DNA is TGTGCCAGCAGTGACGGGCCCATAGATACGCAGTATTTT. It yields the protein CASSDGPIDTQYF.

The chain links TRBV4-3 to TRBJ2-5, with D unclear. V lost 3 bases, J lost 4 bases, and 6 bases lay in between. Germline CDR1 reads LGHNA; CDR2 reads YSLEER. CDR3 size: 12 residues. The DNA of the CDR3 is TGCGCCAGCAGCCACCCCGGAGAGACCCAGTACTTC. Translating it yields CASSHPGETQYF.

This chain connects TRBV4-3 to TRBJ1-2; 7 bases map to TRBD1. CDR1 and CDR2 (germline): LGHNA, YSLEER. The CDR3 loop spans 14 amino acids. Losses at the gene ends were 3 bases for V and 7 bases for J; bases not matched to a gene: 8. The CDR3 sequence is CASSQATGVVGYTF. The CDR3 DNA reads as TGCGCCAGCAGCCAGGCTACAGGGGTGGTTGGCTACACCTTC.

The V call is TRBV15, the J call TRBJ2-2; 7 bases agree with TRBD1. Germline CDR1 reads LNHNV; CDR2 reads YYDKDF (reference sequence). V was clipped by 7 bases and J by 0 bases; unmatched bases: 5. The CDR3 covers 15 residues. Here the CDR3 reads CATTRDSSNTGELFF. The CDR3 nucleotides read TGTGCCACCACCCGGGACAGCTCGAACACCGGGGAGCTGTTTTTT.

This chain links TRBV9 with TRBJ2-3; possibly TRBD2 for D (7 bases). V gave up 7 bases and J gave up 3 bases, with 15 bases separating them. This CDR3 is built from 14 residues. Germline V gene sequence: CDR1 SGDLS, CDR2 YYNGEE. The CDR3 region has the DNA TGTGCCAGCTCCAGGGAGGGGGTTACAGATACGCAGTATTTT. This translates into CASSREGVTDTQYF.

This rearrangement joins TRBV2 to TRBJ2-5; D gene ambiguous. Germline V CDR1 and CDR2: SNHLY, FYNNEI. This CDR3 is built from 14 residues. Trimming took off 5 bases at V and 3 bases at J, with 13 bases between the two ends. CDR3 protein: CASSPTGPKETQYF. The DNA for the CDR3 is TGTGCCAGCAGTCCAACCGGGCCCAAAGAGACCCAGTACTTC.

The chain employs TRBV4-2 and TRBJ2-2, with 11 nucleotides matching TRBD1. This CDR3 is 15 amino acids long. J gave up 5 bases and V 4 bases, and 3 bases lay outside the gene matches. The germline gives CDR1 LGHNA, CDR2 YNFKEQ. The CDR3 region has the DNA TGTGCCAGCAGCCGCGGGACAGGGGGAACCGGGGAGCTGTTTTTT. This encodes CASSRGTGGTGELFF.

This rearrangement joins TRBV11-3 to TRBJ2-3; TRBD2 is a possible D gene (5 bases). The CDR3 runs 15 residues. The ends were cut back, 0 bases at V and 4 bases at J, with 11 bases in the middle. In germline, CDR1 is SGHNT, CDR2 YENEEA. The chain's CDR3 is CASSLEGSWADTQYF. The CDR3 coding sequence is TGTGCCAGCAGCTTAGAGGGGAGCTGGGCAGATACGCAGTATTTT. The full variable domain, in which reference TRBV11-3 and TRBJ2-3 provide the parts outside the CDR3, is EAGVVQSPRYKIIEKKQPVAFWCNPISGHNTLYWYLQNLGQGPELLIRYENEEAVDDSQLPKDRFSAERLKGVDSTLKIQPAELGDSAVYLCASSLEGSWADTQYFGPGTRLTVL.